The T cell receptor beta chain under discussion was sequenced for a study of OX40 agonist ivuxolimab in advanced cancers. Study-level information: Averaging about 60 years in age, with a range of roughly 23 to 80, the cohort was 80% to 90% male. Checkpoint inhibitors had been given previously to roughly 40% of patients. Overall study findings and caveats: There were, on average, more expanded clones in CD8+ T cells than in CD4+. Nonresponders, in some cases, also had low normalized T-cell clonal expansion.

This clone came up once. The antigen remains undetermined. Germline V gives CDR1 SGHTA, CDR2 FQGNSA. This CDR3 is 13 amino acids long. Trimming cost V 1 base and J 3 bases, with 4 bases left between them. TCRdb's table, derived via immunoSEQ multiplex PCR, lists solely in-frame clones and lacks some. The sample lists around 82,000 clones; around 89% were seen once. The clonotype comes from an adult with an advanced solid tumor such as melanoma, head and neck, liver or kidney cancer. The chain uses TRBV7-2 and TRBJ1-5; D unclear. The material sequenced was CD4+ or CD8+ T cells sorted from blood, taken in a trial of the OX40 agonist ivuxolimab. CDR3 DNA sequence: TGTGCCAGCAGCTTAGGATACAATCAGCCCCAGCATTTT. Encoded protein: CASSLGYNQPQHF.